These T cell receptor beta chains were read from a single sample in a study of blood T cell repertoires in COVID-19. Sequencing was performed with immunoSEQ multiplex PCR; in TCRdb, only in-frame clones are kept and a portion is missing. This table has 140,000 or so clones, more than 75% appearing once. Sequenced input: peripheral blood. All receptors derive from a woman between 70 and 85 years old with COVID-19, enrolled during active disease. The conserved cysteine and the conserved F or W are not part of the CDR3 here.

>TRBV19
ASSPRGTVISSYNSPLH
>TRBV5-1
ASSSGQHNSPLH
>TRBV7-2
ASSLGPGAGYGYT
>TRBV2
ATQGGVNQPQH
>TRBV6-5
ASSSTGIYNSPLH
>TRBV14
ASSPWDRGRETQY
>TRBV5-6
ASSSTGTGNNSPLH
>TRBV3-1/TRBV3-2
ASSPLGGYSDNSPLH
>TRBV4-2
ASSLLGGDNSPLH
>TRBV29-1
SAAGREDTQY
>TRBV6-1
ASSDMDRRISNQPQH
>TRBV6-1
ASSDQRTTSGNTIY
>TRBV30
AWSAGIVSNEKLF
>TRBV5-4
ASSLGQMMANYGYT
>TRBV2
ASSVRSLDNSPLH
>TRBV28
ASKKMGGADNSPLH
>TRBV6-6
ASSFRGETEAF
>TRBV2
ASRLTTAANEKLF
>TRBV18
ASSPSEQGVTNTEAF
>TRBV9
ASSVETGGTYEQY
>TRBV10-3
AISPSAGTSAFNEQF
>TRBV11-2
ASSSPSGLAGNKDEQY